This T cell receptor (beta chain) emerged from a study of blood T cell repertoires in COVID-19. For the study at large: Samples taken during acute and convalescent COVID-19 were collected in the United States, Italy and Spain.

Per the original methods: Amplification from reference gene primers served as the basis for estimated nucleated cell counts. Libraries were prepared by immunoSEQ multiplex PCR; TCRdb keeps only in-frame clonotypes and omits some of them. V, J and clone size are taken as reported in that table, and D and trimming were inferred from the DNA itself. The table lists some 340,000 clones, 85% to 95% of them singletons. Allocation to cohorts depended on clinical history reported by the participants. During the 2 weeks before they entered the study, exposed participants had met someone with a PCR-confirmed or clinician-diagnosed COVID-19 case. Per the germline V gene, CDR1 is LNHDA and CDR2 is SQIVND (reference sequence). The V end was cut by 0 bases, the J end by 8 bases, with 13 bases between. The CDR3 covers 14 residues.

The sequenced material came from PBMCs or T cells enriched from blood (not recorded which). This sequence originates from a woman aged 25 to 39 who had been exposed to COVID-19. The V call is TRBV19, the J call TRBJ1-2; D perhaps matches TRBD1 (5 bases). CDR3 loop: CASSIDPWQGGYTF. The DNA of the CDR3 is TGTGCCAGTAGTATAGACCCTTGGCAGGGCGGCTACACCTTC.